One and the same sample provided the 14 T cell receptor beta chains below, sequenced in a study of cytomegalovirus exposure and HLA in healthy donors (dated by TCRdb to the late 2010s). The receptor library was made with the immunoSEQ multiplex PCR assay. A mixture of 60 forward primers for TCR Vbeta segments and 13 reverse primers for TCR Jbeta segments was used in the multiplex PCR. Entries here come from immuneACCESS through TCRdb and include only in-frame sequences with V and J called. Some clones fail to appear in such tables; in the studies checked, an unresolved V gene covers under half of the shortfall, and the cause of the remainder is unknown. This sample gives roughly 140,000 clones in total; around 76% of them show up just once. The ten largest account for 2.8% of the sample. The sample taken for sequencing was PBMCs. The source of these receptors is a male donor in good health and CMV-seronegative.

CDR3 protein: CAISVGGGQGAYEQYF. Here the CDR3 DNA reads TGTGCCATCAGTGTGGGAGGGGGCCAGGGGGCGTACGAGCAGTACTTC. The rearrangement links TRBV10-3 to TRBJ2-7; tentatively, D is TRBD1 (8 bases). The V gene lost 4 bases and the J gene lost 4 bases, with 20 bases spanning the gap. The CDR3 is 16 amino acids. Germline loops: CDR1 ENHRY, CDR2 SYGVKD.

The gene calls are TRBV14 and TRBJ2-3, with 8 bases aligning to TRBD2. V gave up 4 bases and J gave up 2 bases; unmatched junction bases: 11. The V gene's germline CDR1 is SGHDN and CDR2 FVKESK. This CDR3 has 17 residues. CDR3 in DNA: TGTGCCAGCAGCCCCAGTTACTTAGCGGGATACACAGATACGCAGTATTTT. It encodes CASSPSYLAGYTDTQYF.

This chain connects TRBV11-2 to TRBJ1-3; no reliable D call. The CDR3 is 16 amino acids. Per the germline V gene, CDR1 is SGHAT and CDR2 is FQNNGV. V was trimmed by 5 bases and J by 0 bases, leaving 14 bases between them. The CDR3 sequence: CASSPSVVSSGNTIYF. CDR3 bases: TGTGCCAGCAGCCCCTCGGTAGTTTCCTCTGGAAACACCATATATTTT.

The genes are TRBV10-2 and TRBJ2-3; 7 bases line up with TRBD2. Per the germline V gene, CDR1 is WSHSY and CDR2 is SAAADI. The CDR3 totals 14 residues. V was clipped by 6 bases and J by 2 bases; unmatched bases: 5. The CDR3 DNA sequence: TGCGCCAGCAGACCTAGCGGATACACAGATACGCAGTATTTT. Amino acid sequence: CASRPSGYTDTQYF.

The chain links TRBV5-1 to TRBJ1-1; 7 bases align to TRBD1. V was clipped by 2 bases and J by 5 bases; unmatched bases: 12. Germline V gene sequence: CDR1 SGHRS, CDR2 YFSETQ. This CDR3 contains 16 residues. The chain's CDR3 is CASSFLPGGRGTEAFF. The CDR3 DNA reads TGCGCCAGCAGCTTTCTCCCAGGGGGTCGGGGGACTGAAGCTTTCTTT.

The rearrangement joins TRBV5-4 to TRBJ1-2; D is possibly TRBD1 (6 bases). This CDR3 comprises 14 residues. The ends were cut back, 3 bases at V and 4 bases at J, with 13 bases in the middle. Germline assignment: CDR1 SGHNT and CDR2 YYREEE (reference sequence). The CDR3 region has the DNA TGTGCCAGCAGCTCGGCAACAGGGTCCTATGGCTACACCTTC. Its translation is CASSSATGSYGYTF.

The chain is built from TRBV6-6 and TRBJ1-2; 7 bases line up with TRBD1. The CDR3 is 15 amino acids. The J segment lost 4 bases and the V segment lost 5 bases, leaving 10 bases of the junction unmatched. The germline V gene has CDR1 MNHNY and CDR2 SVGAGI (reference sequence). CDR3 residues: CASSPKTGRIYGYTF. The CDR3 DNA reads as TGTGCCAGCAGTCCTAAGACAGGGAGGATCTATGGCTACACCTTC.

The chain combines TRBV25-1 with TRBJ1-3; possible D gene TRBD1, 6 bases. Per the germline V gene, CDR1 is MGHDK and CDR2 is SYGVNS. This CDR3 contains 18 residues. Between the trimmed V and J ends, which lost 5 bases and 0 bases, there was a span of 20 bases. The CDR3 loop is CASSQGGQLPLSGNTIYF. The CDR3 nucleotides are TGTGCCAGCAGTCAAGGGGGTCAACTACCCCTCTCTGGAAACACCATATATTTT.

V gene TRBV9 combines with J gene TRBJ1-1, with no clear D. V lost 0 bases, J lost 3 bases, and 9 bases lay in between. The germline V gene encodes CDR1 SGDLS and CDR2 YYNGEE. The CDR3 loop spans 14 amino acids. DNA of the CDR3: TGTGCCAGCAGCGTAGCCGGGGAGTACACTGAAGCTTTCTTT. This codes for CASSVAGEYTEAFF.

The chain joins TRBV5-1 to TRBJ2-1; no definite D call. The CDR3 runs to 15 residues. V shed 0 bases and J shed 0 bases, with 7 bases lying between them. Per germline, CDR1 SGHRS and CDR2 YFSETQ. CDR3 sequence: CASSLVWSSYNEQFF. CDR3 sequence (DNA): TGCGCCAGCAGCTTGGTATGGAGCTCCTACAATGAGCAGTTCTTC.

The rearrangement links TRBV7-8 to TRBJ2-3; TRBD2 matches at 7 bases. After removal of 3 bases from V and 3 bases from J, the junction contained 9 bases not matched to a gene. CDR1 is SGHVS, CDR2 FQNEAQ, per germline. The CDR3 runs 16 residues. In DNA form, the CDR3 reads TGTGCCAGCAGCTTGCTTGCGGGGGTGTTAACAGATACGCAGTATTTT. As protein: CASSLLAGVLTDTQYF.

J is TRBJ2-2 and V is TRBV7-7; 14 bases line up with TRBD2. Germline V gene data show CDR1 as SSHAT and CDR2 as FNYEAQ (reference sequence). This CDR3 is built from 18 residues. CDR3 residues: CATSKTSGGAWNTGELFF. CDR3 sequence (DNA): TGTGCTACCAGCAAGACTAGCGGGGGGGCCTGGAACACCGGGGAGCTGTTTTTT.

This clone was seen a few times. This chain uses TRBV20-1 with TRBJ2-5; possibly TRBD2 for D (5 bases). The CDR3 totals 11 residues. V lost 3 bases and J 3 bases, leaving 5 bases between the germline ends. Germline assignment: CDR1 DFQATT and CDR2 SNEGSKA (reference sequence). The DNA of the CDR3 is TGCAGTGCTAGCGGGAAAGAGACCCAGTACTTC. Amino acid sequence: CSASGKETQYF.

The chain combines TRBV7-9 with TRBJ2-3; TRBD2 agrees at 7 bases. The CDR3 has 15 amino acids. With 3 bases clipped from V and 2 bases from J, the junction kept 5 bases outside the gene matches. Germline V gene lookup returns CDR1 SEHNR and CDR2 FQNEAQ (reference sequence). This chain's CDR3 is CASSFSSGITDTQYF. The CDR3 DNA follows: TGTGCCAGCAGCTTTTCTAGCGGAATCACAGATACGCAGTATTTT. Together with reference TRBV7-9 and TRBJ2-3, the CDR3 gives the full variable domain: DTGVSQNPRHKITKRGQNVTFRCDPISEHNRLYWYRQTLGQGPEFLTYFQNEAQLEKSRLLSDRFSAERPKGSFSTLEIQRTEQGDSAMYLCASSFSSGITDTQYFGPGTRLTVL.